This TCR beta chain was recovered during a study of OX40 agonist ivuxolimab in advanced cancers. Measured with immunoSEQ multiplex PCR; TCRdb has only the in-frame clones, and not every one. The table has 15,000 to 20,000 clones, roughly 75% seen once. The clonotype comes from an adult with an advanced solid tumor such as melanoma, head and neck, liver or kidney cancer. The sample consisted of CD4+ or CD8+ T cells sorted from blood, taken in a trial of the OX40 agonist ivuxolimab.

The CDR3 sequence: CASSLVTTDEQYF. The CDR3 DNA reads TGTGCCAGCAGCTTAGTTACTACAGACGAGCAGTACTTC. This chain links TRBV11-2 with TRBJ2-7; the D is unclear. Trimming took off 1 base at V and 5 bases at J, with 9 bases between the two ends. From germline, CDR1 is SGHAT and CDR2 FQNNGV. The CDR3 totals 13 residues.